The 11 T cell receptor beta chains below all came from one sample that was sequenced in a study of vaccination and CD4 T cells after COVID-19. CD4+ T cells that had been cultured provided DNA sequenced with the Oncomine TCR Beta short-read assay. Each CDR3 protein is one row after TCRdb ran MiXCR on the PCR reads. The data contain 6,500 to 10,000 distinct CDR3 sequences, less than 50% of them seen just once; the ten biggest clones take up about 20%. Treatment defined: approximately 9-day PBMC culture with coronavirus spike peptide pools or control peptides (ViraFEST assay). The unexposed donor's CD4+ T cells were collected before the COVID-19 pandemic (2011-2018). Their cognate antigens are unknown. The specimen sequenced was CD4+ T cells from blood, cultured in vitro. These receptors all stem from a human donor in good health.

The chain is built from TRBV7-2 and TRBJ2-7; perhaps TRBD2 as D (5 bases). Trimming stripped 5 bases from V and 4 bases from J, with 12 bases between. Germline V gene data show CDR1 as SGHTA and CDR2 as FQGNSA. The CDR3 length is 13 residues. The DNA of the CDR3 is TGTGCCAGCAGCCCGGGGATTCTTTACGAGCAGTACTTC. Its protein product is CASSPGILYEQYF.

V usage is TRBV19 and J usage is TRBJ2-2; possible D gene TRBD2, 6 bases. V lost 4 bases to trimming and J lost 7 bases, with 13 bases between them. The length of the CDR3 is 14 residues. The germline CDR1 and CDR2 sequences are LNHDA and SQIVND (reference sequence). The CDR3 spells CASSRSGEVGELFF. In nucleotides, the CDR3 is TGTGCCAGTAGTAGGTCGGGGGAAGTCGGGGAGCTGTTTTTT.

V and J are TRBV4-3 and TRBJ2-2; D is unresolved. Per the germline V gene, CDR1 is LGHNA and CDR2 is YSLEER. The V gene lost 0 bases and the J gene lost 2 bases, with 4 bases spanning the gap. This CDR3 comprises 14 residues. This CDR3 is CASSQDGNTGELFF. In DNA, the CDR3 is TGCGCCAGCAGCCAAGACGGCAACACCGGGGAGCTGTTTTTT.

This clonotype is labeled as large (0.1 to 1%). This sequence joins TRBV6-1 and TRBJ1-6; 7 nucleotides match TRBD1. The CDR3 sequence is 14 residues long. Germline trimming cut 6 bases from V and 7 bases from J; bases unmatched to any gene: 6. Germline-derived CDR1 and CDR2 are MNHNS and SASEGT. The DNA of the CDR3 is TGTGCCAGCAGCCGACAGGGCCACAATTCACCCCTCCACTTT. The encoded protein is CASSRQGHNSPLHF.

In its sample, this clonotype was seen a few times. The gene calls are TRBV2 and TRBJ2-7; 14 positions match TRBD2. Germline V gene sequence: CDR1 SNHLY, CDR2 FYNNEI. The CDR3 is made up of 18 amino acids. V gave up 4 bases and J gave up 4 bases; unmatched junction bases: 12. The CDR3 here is CASSVFQLGLAGAYEQYF. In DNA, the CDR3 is TGTGCCAGCAGTGTCTTCCAGCTGGGACTAGCGGGAGCGTACGAGCAGTACTTC.

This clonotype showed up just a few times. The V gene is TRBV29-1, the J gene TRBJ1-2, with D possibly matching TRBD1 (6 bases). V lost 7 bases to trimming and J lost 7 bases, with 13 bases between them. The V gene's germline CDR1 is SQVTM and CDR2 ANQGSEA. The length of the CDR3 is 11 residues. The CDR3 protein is CSGGNRVGYTF. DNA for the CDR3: TGCAGCGGAGGTAACAGGGTTGGCTACACCTTC.

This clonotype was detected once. As DNA, the CDR3 is TGTGCCAGCAGTTTACTGGGACAAATCGGGGAGCTGTTTTTT. Its protein product is CASSLLGQIGELFF. V gene TRBV27 combines with J gene TRBJ2-2, with D possibly matching TRBD1 (6 bases). The CDR3 runs 14 residues. Germline CDR1 reads MNHEY; CDR2 reads SMNVEV (reference sequence). Trimming removed 2 bases at V and 7 bases at J, with 11 bases between.

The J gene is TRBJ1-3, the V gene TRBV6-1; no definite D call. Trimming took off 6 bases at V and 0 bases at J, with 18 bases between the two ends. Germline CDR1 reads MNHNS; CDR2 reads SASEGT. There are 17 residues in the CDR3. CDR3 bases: TGTGCCAGCAGCTCCTTTGGTGGCAGCTACTCTGGAAACACCATATATTTT. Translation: CASSSFGGSYSGNTIYF.

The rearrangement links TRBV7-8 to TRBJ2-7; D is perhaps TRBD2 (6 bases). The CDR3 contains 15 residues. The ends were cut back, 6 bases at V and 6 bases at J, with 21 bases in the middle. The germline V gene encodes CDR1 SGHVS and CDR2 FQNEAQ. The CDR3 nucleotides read TGTGCCAGCAGTCCGTGGAGGGTCGTATTCTCCGAGCAGTACTTC. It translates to CASSPWRVVFSEQYF. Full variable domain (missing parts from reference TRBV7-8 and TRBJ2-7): GAGVSQSPRYKVAKRGQDVALRCDPISGHVSLFWYQQALGQGPEFLTYFQNEAQLDKSGLPSDRFFAERPEGSVSTLKIQRTQQEDSAVYLCASSPWRVVFSEQYFGPGTRLTVT.

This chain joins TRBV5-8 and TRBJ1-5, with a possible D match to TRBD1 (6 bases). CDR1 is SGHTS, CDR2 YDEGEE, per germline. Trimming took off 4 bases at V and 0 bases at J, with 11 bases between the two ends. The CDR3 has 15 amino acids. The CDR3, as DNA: TGTGCCAGCAGCCGGGGGCAGCTTAGCAATCAGCCCCAGCATTTT. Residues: CASSRGQLSNQPQHF. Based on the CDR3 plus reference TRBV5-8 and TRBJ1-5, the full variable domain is EAGVTQSPTHLIKTRGQQATLRCSPISGHTSVYWYQQALGLGLQFLLWYDEGEERNRGNFPPRFSGRQFPNYSSELNVNALELEDSALYLCASSRGQLSNQPQHFGDGTRLSIL.

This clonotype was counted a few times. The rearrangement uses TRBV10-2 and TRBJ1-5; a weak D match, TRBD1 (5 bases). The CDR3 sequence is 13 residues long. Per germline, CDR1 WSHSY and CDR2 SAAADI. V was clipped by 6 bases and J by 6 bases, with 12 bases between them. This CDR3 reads CASSREGLQPQHF. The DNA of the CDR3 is TGCGCCAGCAGCAGGGAAGGGCTTCAGCCCCAGCATTTT.